The rows below give T cell receptor beta chains drawn from one sample of a study of blood T cell repertoires in COVID-19. Repertoires were generated with immunoSEQ multiplex PCR, while TCRdb's copy carries only in-frame clones and drops some. The table has under 300,000 clones, almost 85% seen once. Sequenced material: PBMCs or T cells enriched from blood (not recorded which). The receptors were gathered from a middle-aged man who had recovered from COVID-19. CDR3s include the opening cysteine and the closing phenylalanine or tryptophan. The D gene is left open where the match is weak.

TRBJ2-7 NA TRBV7-2 CASSFHREGSEQYF TGTGCCAGCAGCTTCCACAGGGAGGGCAGCGAGCAGTACTTC
TRBJ1-2 TRBD1 TRBV7-2 CASSKQTGVDYGYTF TGTGCCAGCAGCAAGCAGACAGGGGTGGACTATGGCTACACCTTC
TRBJ2-1 TRBD1 TRBV25-1 CASSDLRTGGSEQFF TGTGCCAGCAGTGATCTACGAACAGGGGGCAGTGAGCAGTTCTTC
TRBJ1-1 NA TRBV21-1 CASSKALERAAEAFF TGTGCCAGCAGCAAAGCGCTTGAGCGGGCCGCTGAAGCTTTCTTT
TRBJ1-3 NA TRBV27 CASRTTSSGNTIYF TGTGCCAGCAGGACTACGAGCTCTGGAAACACCATATATTTT
TRBJ2-5 TRBD2 TRBV11-3 CASSRTSGGAGETQYF TGTGCCAGCAGCCGGACTAGCGGGGGGGCCGGGGAGACCCAGTACTTC
TRBJ1-1 NA TRBV6-2/TRBV6-3 CASSQGSEAFF TGTGCCAGCAGTCAGGGGTCTGAAGCTTTCTTT
TRBJ1-6 NA TRBV11-2 CASSLIAQGSAPLHF TGTGCCAGCAGCTTAATCGCTCAGGGATCAGCACCCCTCCACTTT
TRBJ2-5 NA TRBV6-5 CASSYSERQETQYF TGTGCCAGCAGTTACTCTGAACGGCAAGAGACCCAGTACTTC
TRBJ1-2 TRBD1 TRBV3-1/TRBV3-2 CASSQGGGQGIGYTF TGTGCCAGCAGCCAAGGGGGGGGACAGGGAATAGGCTACACCTTC
TRBJ2-1 TRBD1 TRBV2 CASSATGGGEQFF TGTGCCAGCAGTGCGACAGGGGGCGGTGAGCAGTTCTTC
TRBJ1-6 TRBD1 TRBV6-5 CASSTGTGISPLHF TGTGCCAGCAGTACCGGGACAGGGATTTCACCCCTCCACTTT